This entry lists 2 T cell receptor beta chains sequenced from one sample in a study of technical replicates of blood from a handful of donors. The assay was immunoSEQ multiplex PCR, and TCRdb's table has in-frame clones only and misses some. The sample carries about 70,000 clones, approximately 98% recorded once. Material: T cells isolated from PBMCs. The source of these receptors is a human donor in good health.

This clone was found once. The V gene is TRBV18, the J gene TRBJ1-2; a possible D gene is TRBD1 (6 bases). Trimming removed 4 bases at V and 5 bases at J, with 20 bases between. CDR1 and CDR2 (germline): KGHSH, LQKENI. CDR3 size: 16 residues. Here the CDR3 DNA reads TGTGCCAGCTCACTTCGACAGGTTCGGACGGTTTATGGCTACACCTTC. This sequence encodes CASSLRQVRTVYGYTF. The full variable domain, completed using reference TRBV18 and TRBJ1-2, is NAGVMQNPRHLVRRRGQEARLRCSPMKGHSHVYWYRQLPEEGLKFMVYLQKENIIDESGMPKERFSAEFPKEGPSILRIQQVVRGDSAAYFCASSLRQVRTVYGYTFGSGTRLTVV.

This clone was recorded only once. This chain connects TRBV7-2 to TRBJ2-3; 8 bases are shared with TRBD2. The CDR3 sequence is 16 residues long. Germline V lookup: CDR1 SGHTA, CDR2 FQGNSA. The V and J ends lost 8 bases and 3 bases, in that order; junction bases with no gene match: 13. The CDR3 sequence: CASGRESGRATDTQYF. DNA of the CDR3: TGTGCCAGCGGCCGAGAAAGCGGGAGAGCGACAGATACGCAGTATTTT.